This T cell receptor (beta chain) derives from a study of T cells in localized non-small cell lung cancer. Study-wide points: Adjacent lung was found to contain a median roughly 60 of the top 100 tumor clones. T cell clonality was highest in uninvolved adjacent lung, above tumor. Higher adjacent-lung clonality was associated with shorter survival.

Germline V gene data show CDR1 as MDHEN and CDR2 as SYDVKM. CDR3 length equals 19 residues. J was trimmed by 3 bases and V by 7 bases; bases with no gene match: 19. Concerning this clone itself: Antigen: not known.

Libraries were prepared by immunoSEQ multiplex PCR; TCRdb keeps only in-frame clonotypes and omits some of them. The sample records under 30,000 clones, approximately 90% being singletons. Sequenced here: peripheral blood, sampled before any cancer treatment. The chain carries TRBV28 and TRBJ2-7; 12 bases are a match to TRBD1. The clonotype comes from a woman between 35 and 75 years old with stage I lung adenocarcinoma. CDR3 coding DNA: TGTGCCAGCAATGAATGCCTACGCCGGGACAGGGGGCTAAACTACGAGCAGTACTTC. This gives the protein CASNECLRRDRGLNYEQYF.